The next 9 T cell receptor beta chains were all read from a single sample in a study of CD8 T cells in Susac syndrome (dated by TCRdb to 2018 to 2020). The library relied on the immunoSEQ multiplex PCR assay. RNA was extracted with the RNeasy kit and roughly 0.45 to 1 ug was reverse transcribed using random hexamers. TCRdb reanalyzed the raw reads on its own, using fastp at Q25 for trimming and MiXCR for clone calling, and kept in-frame beta chains. Every entry covers one CDR3 protein and lists the most common genes and DNA from its rows. A total of 84,000 or so distinct CDR3 sequences appear in this sample, 85% to 95% of them only once. Roughly 0.46% of the sample is held by the ten biggest clonotypes. The specimen sequenced was CD8+ T cells from PBMCs. These receptor sequences come from a human donor with Susac syndrome.

V gene TRBV5-1 combines with J gene TRBJ1-5, with D unresolved. This CDR3 is built from 13 residues. The germline gives CDR1 SGHRS, CDR2 YFSETQ. The V end was cut by 0 bases, the J end by 5 bases, with 6 bases between. The CDR3 bases are TGCGCCAGCAGCTTGGTTCGGGATCAGCCCCAGCATTTT. Protein: CASSLVRDQPQHF.

This clonotype was detected only once. This sequence joins TRBV25-1 and TRBJ1-2, with 7 nucleotides matching TRBD1. The CDR3 totals 15 residues. V shed 0 bases and J 6 bases; nucleotides not matched to a gene: 7. Germline V CDR1 and CDR2: MGHDK, SYGVNS. CDR3 nucleotides: TGTGCCAGCAGTGAATATGAGACAGGGTTCGATGGCTACACCTTC. The encoded protein is CASSEYETGFDGYTF.

The gene calls are TRBV19 and TRBJ2-1, with 7 bases aligning to TRBD2. Germline CDR1 LNHDA, CDR2 SQIVND (reference sequence). V trimming: 3 bases; J trimming: 3 bases; junction bases outside the gene matches: 5. CDR3 length: 15 amino acids. The DNA of the CDR3 is TGTGCCAGTAGTATCGGGGAGGGGTACTACAATGAGCAGTTCTTC. This codes for CASSIGEGYYNEQFF. Combining the CDR3 with reference TRBV19 and TRBJ2-1 gives the whole variable domain DGGITQSPKYLFRKEGQNVTLSCEQNLNHDAMYWYRQDPGQGLRLIYYSQIVNDFQKGDIAEGYSVSREKKESFPLTVTSAQKNPTAFYLCASSIGEGYYNEQFFGPGTRLTVL.

In its sample, this clonotype was seen once. This chain uses TRBV24-1 with TRBJ2-1; 9 bases fit TRBD2. The CDR3 sequence is 15 residues long. Germline V gene sequence: CDR1 KGHDR, CDR2 SFDVKD. V trimming: 7 bases; J trimming: 3 bases; junction bases outside the gene matches: 6. The CDR3 DNA is TGTGCCACCAGCTCCGCGACTAGCGGCTACAATGAGCAGTTCTTC. This translates into CATSSATSGYNEQFF.

This rearrangement joins TRBV7-9 to TRBJ2-5, with 12 bases identical to TRBD2. Trimming at V came to 4 bases and at J to 5 bases, leaving 14 bases not matched to a gene. This CDR3 spans 18 amino acids. Germline CDR1 and CDR2: SEHNR and FQNEAQ (reference sequence). The CDR3 loop is CASSSRPRWLAGGETQYF. The CDR3 DNA reads as TGTGCCAGCAGCTCCCGGCCAAGGTGGCTAGCGGGAGGGGAGACCCAGTACTTC.

The chain is built from TRBV5-8 and TRBJ2-3; 9 nucleotides align to TRBD1. After removal of 5 bases from V and 3 bases from J, the junction contained 7 bases not matched to a gene. CDR3 size: 15 residues. CDR1 and CDR2 (germline): SGHTS, YDEGEE. The CDR3 loop is CASSLGTGKTDTQYF. The DNA for the CDR3 is TGTGCCAGCAGTTTAGGGACAGGGAAGACAGATACGCAGTATTTT.

This clonotype appeared once. This chain joins TRBV30 and TRBJ1-1; a weak D match, TRBD1 (6 bases). Germline CDR1 is GTSNPN and CDR2 is SVGIG (reference sequence). V gave up 0 bases and J gave up 3 bases, with 8 bases separating them. CDR3 size: 13 residues. The CDR3 sequence: CAWSVGAHTEAFF. In nucleotides, the CDR3 is TGTGCCTGGAGTGTGGGGGCCCACACTGAAGCTTTCTTT.

This chain joins TRBV30 and TRBJ1-1; unclear D gene. The germline V gene has CDR1 GTSNPN and CDR2 SVGIG (reference sequence). The CDR3 spans 13 residues. The V end lost 1 base, the J end lost 1 base, and 7 bases lay between the germline ends. CDR3 bases: TGTGCCTGGAGTGCGGGCCCGAACACTGAAGCTTTCTTT. Translation: CAWSAGPNTEAFF.

V gene TRBV4-3 combines with J gene TRBJ2-1; 7 bases match TRBD1. Per the germline V gene, CDR1 is LGHNA and CDR2 is YSLEER. The CDR3 is 16 residues long. The J segment lost 0 bases and the V segment lost 0 bases, leaving 2 bases of the junction unmatched. Here the CDR3 reads CASSQDAGGSYNEQFF. CDR3 nucleotide sequence: TGCGCCAGCAGCCAAGATGCAGGGGGCTCCTACAATGAGCAGTTCTTC.